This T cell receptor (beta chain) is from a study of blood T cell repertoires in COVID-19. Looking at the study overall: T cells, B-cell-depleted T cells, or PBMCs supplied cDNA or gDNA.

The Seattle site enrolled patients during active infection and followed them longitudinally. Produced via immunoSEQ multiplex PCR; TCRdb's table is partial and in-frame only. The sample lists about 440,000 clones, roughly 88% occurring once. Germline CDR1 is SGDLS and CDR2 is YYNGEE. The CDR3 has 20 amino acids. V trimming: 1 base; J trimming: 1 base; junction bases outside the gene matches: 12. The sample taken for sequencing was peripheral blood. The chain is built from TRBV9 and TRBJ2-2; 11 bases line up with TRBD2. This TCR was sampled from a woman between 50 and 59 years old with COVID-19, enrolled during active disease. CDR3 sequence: CASSVLPLNSGGVNTGELFF. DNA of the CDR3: TGTGCCAGCAGCGTACTGCCCCTAAATAGCGGGGGGGTGAACACCGGGGAGCTGTTTTTT. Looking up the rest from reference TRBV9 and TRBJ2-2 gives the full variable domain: DSGVTQTPKHLITATGQRVTLRCSPRSGDLSVYWYQQSLDQGLQFLIQYYNGEERAKGNILERFSAQQFPDLHSELNLSSLELGDSALYFCASSVLPLNSGGVNTGELFFGEGSRLTVL.